Presented here are 21 T cell receptor beta chains from one specimen sequenced in a study of human T cells and chemical hapten exposure. One entry per CDR3 protein, called by TCRdb with MiXCR from the RACE reads. Of tens of thousands of distinct CDR3 sequences in the sample, 9.6% were seen once. Described time point: patch test 2, 6 weeks after DPC sensitization. The sample's treatment: therapeutic diphenylcyclopropenone sensitization with weekly scalp DPC. Whole blood that had not been fractionated was the source of extracted total RNA. Sequencing used whole blood, obtained in connection with sensitization to the hapten diphenylcyclopropenone (DPC). These receptors were taken from a woman aged 30 to 39 with alopecia areata. Some clones in this sample may be carry-over from other donors' samples.

The chain has TRBV7-2 and TRBJ2-1, with unresolved D. The CDR3 sequence is 13 residues long. The V gene lost 1 base and the J gene lost 4 bases, with 5 bases spanning the gap. The V gene's germline CDR1 is SGHTA and CDR2 FQGNSA. CDR3 DNA: TGTGCCAGCAGCTTAGTCCAGTACAATGAGCAGTTCTTC. It specifies CASSLVQYNEQFF.

The sample holds many counts of this clonotype. The chain has TRBV4-1 and TRBJ2-2, with 7 bases fitting TRBD2. Germline V gene lookup returns CDR1 MGHRA and CDR2 YSYEKL. The CDR3 spans 17 residues. V lost 4 bases and J lost 2; bases outside the gene matches: 10. CDR3 nucleotides: TGCGCCAGCAGCCCTATCAAAGCGGGGATTAACACCGGGGAGCTGTTTTTT. Residues: CASSPIKAGINTGELFF.

The chain couples TRBV5-1 to TRBJ2-3, with 7 bases fitting TRBD1. V lost 3 bases, J lost 2 bases, and 6 bases stayed unmatched. There are 15 residues in the CDR3. Germline CDR1 is SGHRS and CDR2 is YFSETQ. CDR3 region: CASSSRGQFTDTQYF. The CDR3 coding sequence is TGCGCCAGCAGCTCAAGGGGACAGTTCACAGATACGCAGTATTTT.

This clonotype was seen repeatedly, ten times or more. The chain employs TRBV6-5 and TRBJ1-6; unclear D gene. The germline CDR1 and CDR2 sequences are MNHEY and SVGAGI. The CDR3 totals 15 residues. Between the trimmed V and J ends, which lost 7 bases and 3 bases, there was a span of 13 bases. CDR3 in amino acids: CASTLYSNYNSPLHF. DNA of the CDR3: TGTGCCAGCACATTATACAGCAACTATAATTCACCCCTCCACTTT.

The V and J genes are TRBV4-3 and TRBJ2-5; D is tentatively TRBD1 or TRBD2 (5 bases each). Trimming removed 4 bases from V and 5 bases from J, with 17 bases in between. The CDR3 has 15 amino acids. Germline V gene sequence: CDR1 LGHNA, CDR2 YSLEER. Here the CDR3 DNA reads TGCGCCAGCAGCCTCTCTGGGGACCCGGGGGAGACCCAGTACTTC. Amino acids: CASSLSGDPGETQYF.

This clonotype was seen repeatedly, ten times or more. The chain carries TRBV20-1 and TRBJ1-5, with TRBD1 matching 7 bases. CDR3 length equals 15 residues. Germline CDR1 is DFQATT and CDR2 is SNEGSKA (reference sequence). The ends lost 5 bases at V and 0 bases at J; junction bases unmatched: 7. CDR3 protein: CSAGRTGFSNQPQHF. CDR3 DNA sequence: TGCAGTGCTGGAAGGACAGGATTTAGCAATCAGCCCCAGCATTTT.

V is TRBV6-6 and J is TRBJ1-5; the D gene is possibly TRBD1 (5 bases). V lost 6 bases, J lost 1 base, and 19 bases lay in between. The germline gives CDR1 MNHNY, CDR2 SVGAGI (reference sequence). This CDR3 has 17 amino acids. The CDR3 DNA reads TGTGCCAGCAGCCGCCCAGCCGGGGCGCCGAGCAATCAGCCCCAGCATTTT. This codes for CASSRPAGAPSNQPQHF.

This clonotype was picked up many times. The chain uses TRBV10-3 and TRBJ2-7, with D perhaps being TRBD1 or TRBD2 (5 bases each). CDR1 ENHRY and CDR2 SYGVKD come from the germline V gene. This CDR3 is 16 amino acids long. V was clipped by 0 bases and J by 3 bases, with 15 bases between them. The CDR3 loop is CAISESAGAGNYEQYF. In nucleotides, the CDR3 is TGTGCCATCAGTGAGTCAGCCGGGGCAGGGAACTACGAGCAGTACTTC.

Many counts were recorded for this clonotype. The rearrangement uses TRBV3-1 and TRBJ1-6; D may be TRBD1 (5 bases). Germline CDR1 LGHDT, CDR2 YNNKEL (reference sequence). Trimming shortened V by 4 bases and J by 14 bases, and 12 bases separated the two germline ends. The CDR3 totals 12 residues. The CDR3 protein is CASSRAGRALHF. CDR3 sequence (DNA): TGTGCCAGCAGCCGCGCAGGGAGAGCCCTCCACTTT.

The chain has TRBV25-1 and TRBJ1-2; D ambiguous. The CDR3 consists of 11 residues. The V gene's germline CDR1 is MGHDK and CDR2 SYGVNS. V was shortened by 1 base and J by 4 bases, with 1 base between the two germline ends. The CDR3 bases are TGTGCCAGCAGTGAATTCTATGGCTACACCTTC. It specifies CASSEFYGYTF.

This clonotype was observed a few times. The genes are TRBV18 and TRBJ2-7, with unresolved D. This CDR3 region has 13 residues. The V and J ends lost 8 bases and 5 bases respectively, with 16 bases between them. Per germline, CDR1 KGHSH and CDR2 LQKENI. The CDR3 region has the DNA TGTGCCAGCCAAGGTCGGCCGTCGAACGAGCAGTACTTC. Protein product: CASQGRPSNEQYF.

A word on this clonotype: This may be a read error, as it is one base from a much larger clone. The chain couples TRBV21-1 to TRBJ2-1; no DNA check was done on the table's D call, TRBD2. TRBV21-1 counts as a pseudogene. The CDR3 extends over 15 amino acids. The CDR3 region has the DNA TGTGCCAGCAGGGCTAGCCGGTCTTCCTACAATGAGCAGTTCTTC. The encoded protein is CASRASRSSYNEQFF.

This clonotype occurred a few times. The V and J genes are TRBV20-1 and TRBJ2-7; a weak D match, TRBD1 (6 bases). The CDR3 runs to 11 residues. Looked up from germline, CDR1 is DFQATT and CDR2 is SNEGSKA (reference sequence). With 4 bases removed from V and 6 bases from J, the gap between germline ends came to 10 bases. The CDR3 DNA reads TGCAGTGCTATGAGAGGGGGCGAGCAGTACTTC. Protein product: CSAMRGGEQYF.

This clonotype has ten or more counts. The chain combines TRBV12-3 or TRBV12-4 with TRBJ1-5; 7 bases are a match to TRBD1. The trim removed 4 bases at V and 7 bases at J, leaving 10 bases unmatched. The CDR3 has 15 residues. The CDR3 reads CASSYTGESGQPQHF. CDR3 coding DNA: TGTGCCAGCAGTTACACAGGGGAGAGTGGCCAGCCCCAGCATTTT.

V and J are TRBV7-9 and TRBJ1-1; TRBD1 might be the D (6 bases). Germline V gene data show CDR1 as SEHNR and CDR2 as FQNEAQ (reference sequence). The CDR3 has 13 amino acids. The V gene lost 5 bases and the J gene lost 3 bases, with 10 bases spanning the gap. The CDR3 coding sequence is TGTGCCAGCAGCGGAAACAGGGACACTGAAGCTTTCTTT. The encoded protein is CASSGNRDTEAFF.

This clonotype has a handful of counts. This chain joins TRBV7-2 and TRBJ2-7; D remains ambiguous. The germline CDR1 and CDR2 sequences are SGHTA and FQGNSA. The V end lost 5 bases, the J end lost 5 bases, and 10 bases lay between the germline ends. The CDR3 has 12 residues. DNA of the CDR3: TGTGCCAGCAGCCCTGAGCAGGACGAGCAGTACTTC. Translated, it gives CASSPEQDEQYF.

V and J are TRBV28 and TRBJ2-1; TRBD1 aligns across 8 bases. CDR3 length equals 14 residues. The V segment lost 10 bases and the J segment 6 bases; nucleotides outside the gene matches: 11. The germline V gene has CDR1 MDHEN and CDR2 SYDVKM. CDR3 loop: CATGQGIVGNEQFF. CDR3 DNA: TGTGCCACCGGACAGGGAATTGTCGGCAATGAGCAGTTCTTC. The entire variable domain, with the rest obtained from reference TRBV28 and TRBJ2-1, is as follows: DVKVTQSSRYLVKRTGEKVFLECVQDMDHENMFWYRQDPGLGLRLIYFSYDVKMKEKGDIPEGYSVSREKKERFSLILESASTNQTSMYLCATGQGIVGNEQFFGPGTRLTVL.

This clonotype was seen at least ten times. The chain couples TRBV5-4 to TRBJ2-5, with D tentatively TRBD1 or TRBD2 (6 bases each). Germline values: CDR1 SGHNT, CDR2 YYREEE (reference sequence). Trimming took off 1 base at V and 4 bases at J, with 8 bases between the two ends. The CDR3 runs to 13 residues. In DNA form, the CDR3 reads TGTGCCAGCAGCTTGAGGGGGGTAGAGACCCAGTACTTC. This codes for CASSLRGVETQYF.

In this sample, this clonotype turned up a few times. The chain links TRBV30 to TRBJ1-2, with D perhaps TRBD1 (6 bases). Germline V gene data show CDR1 as GTSNPN and CDR2 as SVGIG (reference sequence). Trimming shortened V by 4 bases and J by 4 bases, and 16 bases separated the two germline ends. This CDR3 comprises 14 residues. CDR3 nucleotide sequence: TGTGCCTGGACCCACAGAATAGGGGGCTATGGCTACACCTTC. It translates to CAWTHRIGGYGYTF. Full variable domain (outside the CDR3, taken from reference TRBV30 and TRBJ1-2): SQTIHQWPATLVQPVGSPLSLECTVEGTSNPNLYWYRQAAGRGLQLLFYSVGIGQISSEVPQNLSASRPQDRQFILSSKKLLLSDSGFYLCAWTHRIGGYGYTFGSGTRLTVV.

This rearrangement joins TRBV29-1 to TRBJ2-7; D gene uncertain. Trimming removed 3 bases at V and 6 bases at J, with 9 bases between. Germline loops: CDR1 SQVTM, CDR2 ANQGSEA. This CDR3 region has 11 residues. CDR3 nucleotides: TGCAGCGTTGAGCTCTTATCCGAGCAGTACTTC. Its translation: CSVELLSEQYF.

The rearrangement joins TRBV5-1 to TRBJ2-7; D possibly matches TRBD1 or TRBD2 (6 bases each). Germline CDR1 is SGHRS and CDR2 is YFSETQ. The CDR3 covers 15 residues. The V gene lost 3 bases and the J gene lost 2 bases, with 15 bases spanning the gap. Here the CDR3 DNA reads TGCGCCAGCAGCTCGGAGGGCAGGGGCCCCTACGAGCAGTACTTC. It yields the protein CASSSEGRGPYEQYF.